The T cell receptor beta chain described here comes from a study of T-cell reconstitution after alpha-beta-depleted transplantation in children. The study, taken as a whole, reports: Recipient T cells and thymic progenitors that survived gave rise to the high TCRbeta diversity observed at day 60 in some patients. Reported findings indicate that, about two months after transplant, alpha-beta T cells came from several hundred expanded clones, which were derived from non-depleted graft cells. Newly produced T cells mostly provided counts and TCRbeta diversity after one year, as hyperexpanded clones declined.

Germline assignment: CDR1 SGHRS and CDR2 YFSETQ. The CDR3 length is 11 residues. V was clipped by 8 bases and J by 6 bases, with 12 bases between them. Unique molecular identifiers were incorporated into the prepared TCRbeta library. Each CDR3 protein is one row after TCRdb ran MiXCR on the PCR reads. The sample lists 5,500 to 8,500 distinct CDR3 sequences, less than 6% occurring once. This clonotype was observed many times. The antigen is undetermined. The V gene is TRBV5-1, the J gene TRBJ2-7; D remains ambiguous. The receptor was isolated from a child younger than two who had a stem cell transplant for acute myeloid leukemia, so the T cells may come from the graft donor. This specimen was PBMCs, mostly from graft donor cells, taken 180 days after TCRalphabeta/CD19-depleted stem cell transplant. The CDR3 nucleotides are TGCGCCAGTTCGAAGGTTGGCGAGCAGTACTTC. Protein: CASSKVGEQYF.